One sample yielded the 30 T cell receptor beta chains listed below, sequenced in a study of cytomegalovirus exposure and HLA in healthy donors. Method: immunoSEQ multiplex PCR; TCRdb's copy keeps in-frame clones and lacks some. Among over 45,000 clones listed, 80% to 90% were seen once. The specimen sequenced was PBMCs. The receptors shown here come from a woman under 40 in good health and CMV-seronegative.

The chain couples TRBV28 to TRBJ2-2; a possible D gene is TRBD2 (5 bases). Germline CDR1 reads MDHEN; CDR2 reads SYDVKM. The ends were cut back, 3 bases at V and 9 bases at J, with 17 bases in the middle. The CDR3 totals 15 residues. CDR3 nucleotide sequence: TGTGCCAGCAGTTTTCGTTTACTAGGTGAAAGGGAGCTGTTTTTT. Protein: CASSFRLLGERELFF.

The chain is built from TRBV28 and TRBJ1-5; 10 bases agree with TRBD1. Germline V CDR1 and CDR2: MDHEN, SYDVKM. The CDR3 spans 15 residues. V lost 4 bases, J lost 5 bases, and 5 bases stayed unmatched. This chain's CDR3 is CASSSQTGGYQPQHF. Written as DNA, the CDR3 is TGTGCCAGCAGTTCCCAGACAGGGGGCTATCAGCCCCAGCATTTT.

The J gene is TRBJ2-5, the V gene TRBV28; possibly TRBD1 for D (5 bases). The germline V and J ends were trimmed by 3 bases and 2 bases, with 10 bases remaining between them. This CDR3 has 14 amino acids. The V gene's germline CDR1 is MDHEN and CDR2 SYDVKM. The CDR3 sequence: CASSFATAQETQYF. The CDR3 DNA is TGTGCCAGCAGTTTCGCGACAGCACAAGAGACCCAGTACTTC.

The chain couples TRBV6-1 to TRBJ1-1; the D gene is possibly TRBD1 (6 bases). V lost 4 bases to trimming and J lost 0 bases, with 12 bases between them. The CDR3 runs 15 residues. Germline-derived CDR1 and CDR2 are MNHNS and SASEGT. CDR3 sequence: CASSVVQGMNTEAFF. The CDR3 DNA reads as TGTGCCAGCAGTGTAGTACAGGGTATGAACACTGAAGCTTTCTTT.

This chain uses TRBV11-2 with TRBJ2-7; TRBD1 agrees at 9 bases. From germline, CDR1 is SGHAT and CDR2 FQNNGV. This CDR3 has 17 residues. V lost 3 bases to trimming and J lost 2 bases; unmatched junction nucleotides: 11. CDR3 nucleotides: TGTGCCAGCAGCTTGGCGACAGGGGGGCCTTACACCTACGAGCAGTACTTC. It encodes CASSLATGGPYTYEQYF.

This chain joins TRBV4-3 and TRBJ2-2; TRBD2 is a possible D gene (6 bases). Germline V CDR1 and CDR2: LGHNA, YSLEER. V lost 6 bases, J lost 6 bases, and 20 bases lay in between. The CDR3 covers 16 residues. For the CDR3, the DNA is TGCGCCAGCAGGAAAAAAAGGGAGGTTCTTGCCGGGGAGCTGTTTTTT. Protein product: CASRKKREVLAGELFF.

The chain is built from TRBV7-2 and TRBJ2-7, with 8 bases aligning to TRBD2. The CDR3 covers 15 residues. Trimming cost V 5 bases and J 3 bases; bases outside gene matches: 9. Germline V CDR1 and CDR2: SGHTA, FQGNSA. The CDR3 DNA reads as TGTGCCAGCAGCCTACGAGGACTAGCCAACTACGAGCAGTACTTC. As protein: CASSLRGLANYEQYF.

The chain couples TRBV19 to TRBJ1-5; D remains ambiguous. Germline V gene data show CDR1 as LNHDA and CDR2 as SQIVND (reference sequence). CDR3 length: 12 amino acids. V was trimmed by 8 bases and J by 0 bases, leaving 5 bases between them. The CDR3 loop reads CASSFSNQPQHF. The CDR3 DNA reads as TGTGCCAGTTCGTTTAGCAATCAGCCCCAGCATTTT. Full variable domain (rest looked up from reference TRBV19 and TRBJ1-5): DGGITQSPKYLFRKEGQNVTLSCEQNLNHDAMYWYRQDPGQGLRLIYYSQIVNDFQKGDIAEGYSVSREKKESFPLTVTSAQKNPTAFYLCASSFSNQPQHFGDGTRLSIL.

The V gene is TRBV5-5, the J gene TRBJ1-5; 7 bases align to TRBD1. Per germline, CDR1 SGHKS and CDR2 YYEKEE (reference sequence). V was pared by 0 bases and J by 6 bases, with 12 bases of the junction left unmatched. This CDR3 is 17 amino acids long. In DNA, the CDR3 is TGTGCCAGCAGCTTGGGCCCGGGACAGACCATTCCTCAGCCCCAGCATTTT. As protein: CASSLGPGQTIPQPQHF. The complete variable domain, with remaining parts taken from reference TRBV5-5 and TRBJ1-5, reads DAGVTQSPTHLIKTRGQQVTLRCSPISGHKSVSWYQQVLGQGPQFIFQYYEKEERGRGNFPDRFSARQFPNYSSELNVNALLLGDSALYLCASSLGPGQTIPQPQHFGDGTRLSIL.

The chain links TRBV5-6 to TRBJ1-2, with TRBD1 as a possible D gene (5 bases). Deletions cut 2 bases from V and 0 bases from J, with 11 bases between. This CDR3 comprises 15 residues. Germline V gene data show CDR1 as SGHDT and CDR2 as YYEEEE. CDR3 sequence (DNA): TGTGCCAGCAGCTTCCAGGGAAGGTCTAACTATGGCTACACCTTC. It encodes CASSFQGRSNYGYTF.

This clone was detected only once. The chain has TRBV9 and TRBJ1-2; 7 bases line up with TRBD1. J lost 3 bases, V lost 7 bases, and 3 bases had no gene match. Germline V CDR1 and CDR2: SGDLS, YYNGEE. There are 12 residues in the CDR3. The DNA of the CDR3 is TGTGCCAGCGGCCAGGGGGACTATGGCTACACCTTC. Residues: CASGQGDYGYTF.

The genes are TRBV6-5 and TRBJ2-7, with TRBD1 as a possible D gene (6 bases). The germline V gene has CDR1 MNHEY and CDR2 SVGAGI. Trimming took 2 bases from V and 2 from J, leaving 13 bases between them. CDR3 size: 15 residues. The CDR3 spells CASSYPGTPTYEQYF. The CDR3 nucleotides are TGTGCCAGCAGTTACCCCGGGACACCGACCTACGAGCAGTACTTC.

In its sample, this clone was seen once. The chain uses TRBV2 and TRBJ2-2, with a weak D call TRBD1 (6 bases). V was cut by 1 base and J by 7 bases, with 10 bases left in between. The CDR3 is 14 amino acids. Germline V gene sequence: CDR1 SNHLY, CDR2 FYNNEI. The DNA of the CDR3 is TGTGCCAGCAGTGAAGAGAGGGGGATCGGGGAGCTGTTTTTT. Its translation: CASSEERGIGELFF.

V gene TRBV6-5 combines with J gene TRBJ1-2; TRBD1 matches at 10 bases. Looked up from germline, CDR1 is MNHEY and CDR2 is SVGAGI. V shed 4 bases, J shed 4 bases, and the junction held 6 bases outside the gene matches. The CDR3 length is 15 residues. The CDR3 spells CASSSEGQGSYGYTF. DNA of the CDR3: TGTGCCAGCAGTTCCGAGGGACAGGGGTCCTATGGCTACACCTTC.

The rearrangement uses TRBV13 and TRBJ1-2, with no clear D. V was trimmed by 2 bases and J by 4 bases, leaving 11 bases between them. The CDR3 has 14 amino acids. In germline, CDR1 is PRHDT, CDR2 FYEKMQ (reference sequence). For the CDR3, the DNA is TGTGCCAGCAGCTTAAAGAGGGAGTCCTATGGCTACACCTTC. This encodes CASSLKRESYGYTF.

CDR3 loop: CASRGTSGSYNEQFF. The CDR3 DNA follows: TGCGCCAGCAGGGGGACTAGTGGGTCCTACAATGAGCAGTTCTTC. The genes are TRBV10-2 and TRBJ2-1, with 8 bases lining up with TRBD2. The CDR3 extends over 15 amino acids. Germline V gene lookup returns CDR1 WSHSY and CDR2 SAAADI. V was clipped by 6 bases and J by 1 base; unmatched bases: 5.

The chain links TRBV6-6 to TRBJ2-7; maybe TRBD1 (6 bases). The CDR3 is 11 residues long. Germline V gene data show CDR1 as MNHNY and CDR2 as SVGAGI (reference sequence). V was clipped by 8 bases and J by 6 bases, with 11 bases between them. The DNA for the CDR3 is TGTGCCAGCGTCTTGGGGGCCGAGCAGTACTTC. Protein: CASVLGAEQYF.

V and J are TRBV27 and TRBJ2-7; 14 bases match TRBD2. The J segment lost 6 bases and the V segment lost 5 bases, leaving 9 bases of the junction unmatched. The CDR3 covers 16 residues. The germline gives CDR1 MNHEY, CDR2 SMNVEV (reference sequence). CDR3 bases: TGTGCCAGCAGTATATACGGACTAGCGGGAGGAAGCGAGCAGTACTTC. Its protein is CASSIYGLAGGSEQYF.

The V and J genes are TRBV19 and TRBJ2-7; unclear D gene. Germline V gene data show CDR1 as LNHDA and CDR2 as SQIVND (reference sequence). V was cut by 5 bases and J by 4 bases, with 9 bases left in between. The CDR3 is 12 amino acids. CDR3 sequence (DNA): TGTGCCAGTAGTGGCGGATTTTACGAGCAGTACTTC. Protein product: CASSGGFYEQYF.

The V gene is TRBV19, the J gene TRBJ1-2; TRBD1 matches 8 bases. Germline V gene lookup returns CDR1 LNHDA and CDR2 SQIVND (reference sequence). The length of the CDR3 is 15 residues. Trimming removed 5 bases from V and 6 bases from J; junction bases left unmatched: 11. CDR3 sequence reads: CASSAPGGVKHGYTF. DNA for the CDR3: TGTGCCAGTAGTGCTCCAGGGGGCGTTAAGCATGGCTACACCTTC.

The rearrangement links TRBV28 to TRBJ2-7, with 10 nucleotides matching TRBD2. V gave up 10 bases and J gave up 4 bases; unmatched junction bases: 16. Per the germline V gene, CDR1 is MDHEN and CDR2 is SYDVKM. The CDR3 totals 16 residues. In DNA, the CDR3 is TGTGCCACCCTCCCCACGCCGGGACTAGCGATATACGAGCAGTACTTC. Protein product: CATLPTPGLAIYEQYF.

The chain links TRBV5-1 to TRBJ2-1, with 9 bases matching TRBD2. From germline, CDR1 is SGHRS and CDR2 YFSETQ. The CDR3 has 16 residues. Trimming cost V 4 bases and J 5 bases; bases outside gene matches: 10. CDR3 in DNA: TGCGCCAGCAGCGCGGCGGCGGGAGGGCTCCACAATGAGCAGTTCTTC. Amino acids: CASSAAAGGLHNEQFF.

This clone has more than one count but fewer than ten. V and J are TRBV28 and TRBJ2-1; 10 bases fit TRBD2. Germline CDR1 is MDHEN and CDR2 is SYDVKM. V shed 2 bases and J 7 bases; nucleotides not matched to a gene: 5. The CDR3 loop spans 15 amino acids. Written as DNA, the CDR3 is TGTGCCAGCAGTTTACTAGCGGGAGACGCGAATGAGCAGTTCTTC. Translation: CASSLLAGDANEQFF. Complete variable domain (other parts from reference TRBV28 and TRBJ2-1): DVKVTQSSRYLVKRTGEKVFLECVQDMDHENMFWYRQDPGLGLRLIYFSYDVKMKEKGDIPEGYSVSREKKERFSLILESASTNQTSMYLCASSLLAGDANEQFFGPGTRLTVL.

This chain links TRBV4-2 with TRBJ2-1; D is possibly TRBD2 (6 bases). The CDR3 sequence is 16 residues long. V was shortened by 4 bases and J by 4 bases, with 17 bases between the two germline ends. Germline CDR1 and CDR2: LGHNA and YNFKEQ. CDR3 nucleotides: TGTGCCAGCAGCCCCATGGCCGCGGGGCTGTACAATGAGCAGTTCTTC. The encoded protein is CASSPMAAGLYNEQFF.

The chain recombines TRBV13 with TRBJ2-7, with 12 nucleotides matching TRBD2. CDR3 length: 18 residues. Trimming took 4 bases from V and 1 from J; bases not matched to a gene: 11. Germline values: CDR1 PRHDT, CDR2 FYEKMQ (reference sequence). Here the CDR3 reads CASSSLAGGLPTSYEQYF. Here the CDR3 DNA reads TGTGCCAGCAGCTCACTAGCGGGAGGTCTCCCTACTTCCTACGAGCAGTACTTC.

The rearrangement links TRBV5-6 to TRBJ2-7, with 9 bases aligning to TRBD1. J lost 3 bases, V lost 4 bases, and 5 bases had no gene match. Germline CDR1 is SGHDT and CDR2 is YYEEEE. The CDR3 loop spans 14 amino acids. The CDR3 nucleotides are TGTGCCAGCAGCCCCGGGACAGGGCACTACGAGCAGTACTTC. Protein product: CASSPGTGHYEQYF.

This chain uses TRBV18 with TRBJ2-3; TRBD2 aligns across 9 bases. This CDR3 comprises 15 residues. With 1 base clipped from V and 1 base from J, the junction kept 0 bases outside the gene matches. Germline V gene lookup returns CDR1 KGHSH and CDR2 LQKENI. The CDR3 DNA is TGTGCCAGCTCACCACGGACTAGCGGCACAGATACGCAGTATTTT. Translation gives CASSPRTSGTDTQYF.

The DNA for the CDR3 is TGTGCCAGCCTCGGTGATATTGGGAGCTCCTACAATGAGCAGTTCTTC. This translates into CASLGDIGSSYNEQFF. The chain links TRBV7-9 to TRBJ2-1; D may be TRBD2 (5 bases). CDR1 is SEHNR, CDR2 FQNEAQ, per germline (reference sequence). Trimming shortened V by 8 bases and J by 0 bases, and 17 bases separated the two germline ends. There are 16 residues in the CDR3. The entire variable domain, with the rest obtained from reference TRBV7-9 and TRBJ2-1, is as follows: DTGVSQNPRHKITKRGQNVTFRCDPISEHNRLYWYRQTLGQGPEFLTYFQNEAQLEKSRLLSDRFSAERPKGSFSTLEIQRTEQGDSAMYLCASLGDIGSSYNEQFFGPGTRLTVL.

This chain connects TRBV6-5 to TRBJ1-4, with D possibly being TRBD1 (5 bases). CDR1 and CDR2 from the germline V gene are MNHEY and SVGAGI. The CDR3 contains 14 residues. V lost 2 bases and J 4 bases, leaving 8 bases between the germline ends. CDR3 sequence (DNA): TGTGCCAGCAGTTACGACAGCAATAATGAAAAACTGTTTTTT. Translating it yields CASSYDSNNEKLFF.

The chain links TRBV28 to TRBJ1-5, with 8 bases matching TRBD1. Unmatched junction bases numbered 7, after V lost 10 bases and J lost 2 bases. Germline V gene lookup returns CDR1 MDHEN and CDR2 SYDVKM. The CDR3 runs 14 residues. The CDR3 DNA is TGTGCCACCAAACAGGGGGGTGGCAATCAGCCCCAGCATTTT. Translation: CATKQGGGNQPQHF.